This T cell receptor beta chain emerged from a study of beta chain features in type 1 diabetes. Findings of the study overall: The naive, central memory and Treg TCRB repertoires showed an apparent similarity that was greater among patients than among healthy donors. People with Type 1 diabetes carried modestly yet significantly shorter TCRB CDR3s in all four CD4+ subsets. Still unanswered here is whether HLA type influences TCRB rearrangement.

Trimming pared 0 bases from V and 5 bases from J, leaving 12 bases between. The CDR3 length is 15 residues. Looked up from germline, CDR1 is SGHRS and CDR2 is YFSETQ. TCRB transcripts that were expressed got sequenced, as all of the isolated RNA had been reverse transcribed. Data came from immunoSEQ multiplex PCR; TCRdb stores just in-frame clones and leaves some out. The table shows hundreds of thousands of clones, with roughly 13% occurring only once. This clone was seen a single time. Its antigen is not identified. The clonotype comes from a man aged 18 to 35 with type 1 diabetes. The sample was naive CD4+ T cells from blood. This chain links TRBV5-1 with TRBJ2-1; D is perhaps TRBD1 or TRBD2 (5 bases each). CDR3 nucleotides: TGCGCCAGCAGCTTGGACGTGGGGACGAACAATGAGCAGTTCTTC. Translating gives CASSLDVGTNNEQFF.